The 29 T cell receptor beta chains in this list originate from one sample, sequenced in a study of blood T cell repertoires in COVID-19. Assay: immunoSEQ multiplex PCR; the TCRdb copy retains only in-frame clones and omits some. The top ten hold about 2.6% of the sample, which has more than 150,000 clones, approximately 86% seen once. Sequencing input: peripheral blood. These receptors all come from a man in his forties or fifties with active or convalescent COVID-19.

The chain has TRBV5-1 and TRBJ1-3, with D maybe TRBD1 (6 bases). CDR1 and CDR2 (germline): SGHRS, YFSETQ. The V end lost 3 bases, the J end lost 0 bases, and 13 bases lay between the germline ends. This CDR3 comprises 16 residues. In DNA, the CDR3 is TGCGCCAGCAGCTCGGCCGGACAGCACTCTGGAAACACCATATATTTT. The encoded protein is CASSSAGQHSGNTIYF.

V usage is TRBV5-5 and J usage is TRBJ1-4, with 12 bases that match TRBD1. CDR3 length: 15 amino acids. From germline, CDR1 is SGHKS and CDR2 YYEKEE (reference sequence). Trimming removed 3 bases from V and 8 bases from J; junction bases left unmatched: 5. CDR3 in DNA: TGTGCCAGCAGCTCCGCCGGGACAGGGGGCGAAAAACTGTTTTTT. It yields the protein CASSSAGTGGEKLFF.

The chain uses TRBV7-9 and TRBJ2-1; D perhaps matches TRBD2 (5 bases). Deletions cut 1 base from V and 7 bases from J, with 8 bases between. Per the germline V gene, CDR1 is SEHNR and CDR2 is FQNEAQ (reference sequence). The CDR3 is made up of 13 amino acids. The CDR3 loop reads CASSLVEGNEQFF. CDR3 nucleotides: TGTGCCAGCAGCTTAGTTGAGGGTAATGAGCAGTTCTTC.

This clone has more than one count but fewer than ten. The CDR3 nucleotides read TGTGCCAGCAGCCAAGATACAGGGGACACTGAAGCTTTCTTT. Residues: CASSQDTGDTEAFF. The chain employs TRBV3-1 (or the pseudogene TRBV3-2) and TRBJ1-1; 7 nucleotides match TRBD1. V shed 0 bases, J shed 3 bases, and the junction held 1 base outside the gene matches. CDR3 length equals 14 residues. Germline V lookup: CDR1 LGHDT, CDR2 YNNKEL (reference sequence).

This clone was counted a single time. The chain employs TRBV7-3 and TRBJ1-2, with 8 nucleotides matching TRBD1. This CDR3 is built from 17 residues. Germline V gene data show CDR1 as SGHTA and CDR2 as FQGTGA. The trim removed 2 bases at V and 5 bases at J, leaving 13 bases unmatched. The CDR3 protein is CASSLDAVAGQAYGYTF. DNA of the CDR3: TGTGCCAGCAGCTTAGATGCTGTCGCGGGACAGGCTTATGGCTACACCTTC.

This clone was recorded a few times. This sequence joins TRBV4-1 and TRBJ1-4; D uncertain. V was cut by 2 bases and J by 9 bases, with 16 bases left in between. Germline lookup yields CDR1 MGHRA and CDR2 YSYEKL. CDR3 size: 15 residues. The DNA for the CDR3 is TGCGCCAGCAGCCAACCAGCGGCCCCCATGAAAAAACTGTTTTTT. It codes for CASSQPAAPMKKLFF.

This chain connects TRBV6-5 to TRBJ1-1, with D perhaps matching TRBD1 (5 bases). Trimming pared 0 bases from V and 6 bases from J, leaving 14 bases between. This CDR3 has 15 residues. Per the germline V gene, CDR1 is MNHEY and CDR2 is SVGAGI. The CDR3 is CASSYSSQGYAEAFF. DNA for the CDR3: TGTGCCAGCAGTTACTCGAGCCAGGGCTATGCTGAAGCTTTCTTT.

Of note for this clone: The identical CDR3 is also encoded by other nucleotide sequences in the sample. V is TRBV9 and J is TRBJ2-3, with D hard to call. The CDR3 consists of 14 residues. CDR1 and CDR2 from the germline V gene are SGDLS and YYNGEE. The V end lost 2 bases, the J end lost 2 bases, and 9 bases lay between the germline ends. CDR3 in DNA: TGTGCCAGCAGCGTTGGCACGTCCACAGATACGCAGTATTTT. Translation gives CASSVGTSTDTQYF.

The chain links TRBV2 to TRBJ1-6; tentative D call: TRBD1 (6 bases). The CDR3 spans 16 residues. Trimming cost V 5 bases and J 0 bases, with 11 bases left between them. Germline V gives CDR1 SNHLY, CDR2 FYNNEI. CDR3 region: CASSPDRSSYNSPLHF. The CDR3 DNA reads TGTGCCAGCAGTCCCGACAGGAGCTCCTATAATTCACCCCTCCACTTT.

This clone was observed a single time. The chain combines TRBV5-4 with TRBJ2-2; D gene unclear. CDR1 is SGHNT and CDR2 is YYREEE in the germline V gene (reference sequence). V lost 0 bases to trimming and J lost 3 bases, with 6 bases between them. This CDR3 has 14 amino acids. The DNA for the CDR3 is TGTGCCAGCAGCTTGGCGGCGGACACCGGGGAGCTGTTTTTT. Encoded protein: CASSLAADTGELFF.

The gene calls are TRBV7-3 and TRBJ2-2, with 7 positions matching TRBD1. This CDR3 comprises 14 residues. J was trimmed by 3 bases and V by 2 bases; bases with no gene match: 0. CDR1 SGHTA and CDR2 FQGTGA come from the germline V gene. CDR3 sequence reads: CASSLDRDTGELFF. The CDR3 DNA reads TGTGCCAGCAGCTTAGACAGGGACACCGGGGAGCTGTTTTTT.

This chain joins TRBV28 and TRBJ1-1; D is ambiguous. Germline values: CDR1 MDHEN, CDR2 SYDVKM. The ends were cut back, 2 bases at V and 0 bases at J, with 7 bases in the middle. The CDR3 runs to 14 residues. The CDR3 bases are TGTGCCAGCAGTTTAGTACAGATGAACACTGAAGCTTTCTTT. This codes for CASSLVQMNTEAFF.

The CDR3 nucleotides read TGTGCCAGTAGTATCGATCGGTCGGTTACGCAGTATTTT. Protein: CASSIDRSVTQYF. This chain uses TRBV19 with TRBJ2-3; D unresolved. The V end lost 3 bases, the J end lost 8 bases, and 12 bases lay between the germline ends. CDR3 length equals 13 residues. CDR1 is LNHDA and CDR2 is SQIVND in the germline V gene (reference sequence).

The rearrangement links TRBV28 to TRBJ1-2; maybe TRBD1 (6 bases). The ends were cut back, 4 bases at V and 8 bases at J, with 17 bases in the middle. Germline V CDR1 and CDR2: MDHEN, SYDVKM. There are 14 residues in the CDR3. This chain's CDR3 is CASSWGQGYGGYTF. DNA for the CDR3: TGTGCCAGCAGTTGGGGGCAAGGGTATGGAGGCTACACCTTC.

V is TRBV28 and J is TRBJ1-2; 7 bases map to TRBD1. The V and J ends lost 5 bases and 8 bases, in that order; junction bases with no gene match: 17. Germline V CDR1 and CDR2: MDHEN, SYDVKM. CDR3 length: 16 amino acids. The DNA of the CDR3 is TGTGCCAGCAGTCTAGGGGGCACAGGGCCCCTTGGAGGCTACACCTTC. Translation gives CASSLGGTGPLGGYTF.

The J gene is TRBJ1-2, the V gene TRBV7-9; D is ambiguous. Trimming pared 1 base from V and 2 bases from J, leaving 11 bases between. Germline CDR1 reads SEHNR; CDR2 reads FQNEAQ (reference sequence). The CDR3 loop spans 15 amino acids. The CDR3 here is CASSLEVATNYGYTF. The CDR3 DNA is TGTGCCAGCAGCTTAGAGGTAGCCACCAACTATGGCTACACCTTC.

The chain has TRBV7-9 and TRBJ2-5, with 15 bases identical to TRBD2. CDR3 length equals 18 residues. V was clipped by 1 base and J by 3 bases; unmatched bases: 6. Germline V CDR1 and CDR2: SEHNR, FQNEAQ (reference sequence). The CDR3 reads CASSLGRTSGGAEETQYF. The CDR3 DNA sequence: TGTGCCAGCAGCTTAGGTCGGACTAGCGGGGGGGCCGAAGAGACCCAGTACTTC.

The CDR3 DNA follows: TGTGCCAGCAGCGTAGGGGTGGTGGGCGCCTCGAATTCACCCCTCCACTTT. It encodes CASSVGVVGASNSPLHF. J is TRBJ1-6 and V is TRBV9; no clear D. Trimming shortened V by 0 bases and J by 7 bases, and 17 bases separated the two germline ends. Germline CDR1 is SGDLS and CDR2 is YYNGEE. This CDR3 has 17 amino acids. Using reference TRBV9 and TRBJ1-6 for the parts outside the CDR3, the full variable domain is DSGVTQTPKHLITATGQRVTLRCSPRSGDLSVYWYQQSLDQGLQFLIQYYNGEERAKGNILERFSAQQFPDLHSELNLSSLELGDSALYFCASSVGVVGASNSPLHFGNGTRLTVT.

This sequence joins TRBV3-1 (or the pseudogene TRBV3-2) and TRBJ2-1; 11 bases map to TRBD2. Per germline, CDR1 LGHDT and CDR2 YNNKEL (reference sequence). The junction had 9 bases not matched to a gene; V was cut back by 5 bases and J by 9 bases. The CDR3 runs to 15 residues. CDR3 residues: CASSYYSGGALEQFF. For the CDR3, the DNA is TGTGCCAGCAGCTATTATAGCGGGGGGGCCCTTGAGCAGTTCTTC.

The chain carries TRBV19 and TRBJ1-5; 10 bases are shared with TRBD1. Trimming removed 6 bases from V and 3 bases from J; junction bases left unmatched: 14. This CDR3 comprises 18 residues. CDR1 is LNHDA, CDR2 SQIVND, per germline (reference sequence). CDR3 sequence (DNA): TGTGCCAGTAGCACCTACGGTAGGACAGGGGGATTCAATCAGCCCCAGCATTTT. The encoded protein is CASSTYGRTGGFNQPQHF.

This clone came up a few times. This sequence joins TRBV5-1 and TRBJ2-7; D might be TRBD2 (6 bases). V was trimmed by 2 bases and J by 5 bases, leaving 11 bases between them. CDR3 length: 13 amino acids. Germline V gene sequence: CDR1 SGHRS, CDR2 YFSETQ. The CDR3 is CASSFLPGDEQYF. In DNA, the CDR3 is TGCGCCAGCAGCTTCCTCCCGGGGGACGAGCAGTACTTC.

The chain has TRBV6-5 and TRBJ1-6, with D possibly TRBD1 on 5 matching bases. Germline lookup yields CDR1 MNHEY and CDR2 SVGAGI. Trimming pared 6 bases from V and 2 bases from J, leaving 8 bases between. CDR3 length: 14 residues. The CDR3 reads CASRETAYNSPLHF. CDR3 nucleotide sequence: TGTGCCAGCAGAGAGACAGCCTATAATTCACCCCTCCACTTT.

The chain combines TRBV5-5 with TRBJ1-1, with D hard to call. Germline loops: CDR1 SGHKS, CDR2 YYEKEE (reference sequence). This CDR3 contains 13 residues. The germline V and J ends were trimmed by 0 bases and 4 bases, with 7 bases remaining between them. The DNA for the CDR3 is TGTGCCAGCAGCTTGGGAGAGGGCACTGAAGCTTTCTTT. This gives the protein CASSLGEGTEAFF. The full variable domain, its missing parts supplied by reference TRBV5-5 and TRBJ1-1, is DAGVTQSPTHLIKTRGQQVTLRCSPISGHKSVSWYQQVLGQGPQFIFQYYEKEERGRGNFPDRFSARQFPNYSSELNVNALLLGDSALYLCASSLGEGTEAFFGQGTRLTVV.

Only a few counts were recorded for this clone. This chain joins TRBV30 and TRBJ1-3; 11 nucleotides line up with TRBD1. Looked up from germline, CDR1 is GTSNPN and CDR2 is SVGIG (reference sequence). This CDR3 contains 13 residues. With V trimmed by 7 bases and J by 4 bases, 3 bases remained unmatched. The CDR3: CASGTGGGNTIYF. The CDR3 DNA is TGTGCCTCTGGGACAGGGGGAGGAAACACCATATATTTT. Full variable domain (rest looked up from reference TRBV30 and TRBJ1-3): SQTIHQWPATLVQPVGSPLSLECTVEGTSNPNLYWYRQAAGRGLQLLFYSVGIGQISSEVPQNLSASRPQDRQFILSSKKLLLSDSGFYLCASGTGGGNTIYFGEGSWLTVV.

The V call is TRBV5-1, the J call TRBJ2-3; D may be TRBD1 (6 bases). The CDR3 runs 15 residues. The germline V gene encodes CDR1 SGHRS and CDR2 YFSETQ. The V end lost 1 base, the J end lost 4 bases, and 13 bases lay between the germline ends. The DNA for the CDR3 is TGCGCCAGCAGCTTGAGGGGGTTAGGGGCAGATACGCAGTATTTT. As protein: CASSLRGLGADTQYF.

This sequence joins TRBV21-1 and TRBJ1-2. TRBV21-1 is an annotated pseudogene. The CDR3 runs to 15 residues. CDR3 protein: CASSTRLTRGYGYTF. CDR3 nucleotide sequence: TGTGCCAGCAGCACCCGTCTTACCCGAGGATATGGCTACACCTTC.

CDR3: CASSLGGGNTGELFF. The CDR3 DNA is TGCGCCAGCAGCTTGGGCGGGGGCAACACCGGGGAGCTGTTTTTT. This chain joins TRBV5-1 and TRBJ2-2; possible D gene TRBD2, 7 bases. The CDR3 extends over 15 amino acids. Trimming stripped 0 bases from V and 2 bases from J, with 8 bases between. Germline-derived CDR1 and CDR2 are SGHRS and YFSETQ.

CDR3 residues: CASSPRLASGVLMNTEAFF. The CDR3 nucleotides read TGTGCCAGCAGCCCAAGGCTTGCGTCCGGGGTCCTCATGAACACTGAAGCTTTCTTT. V gene TRBV7-2 combines with J gene TRBJ1-1; D is unresolved. Germline-derived CDR1 and CDR2 are SGHTA and FQGNSA. V was pared by 5 bases and J by 0 bases, with 25 bases between. The CDR3 length is 19 residues.

The J gene is TRBJ1-4, the V gene TRBV5-1; perhaps TRBD1 as D (5 bases). This CDR3 has 17 amino acids. V was shortened by 0 bases and J by 5 bases, with 17 bases between the two germline ends. Germline CDR1 is SGHRS and CDR2 is YFSETQ. CDR3 nucleotides: TGCGCCAGCAGCTTGGGTGGGGCCGCAAGGGCAAATGAAAAACTGTTTTTT. It is translated as CASSLGGAARANEKLFF. The full variable domain, completed using reference TRBV5-1 and TRBJ1-4, is KAGVTQTPRYLIKTRGQQVTLSCSPISGHRSVSWYQQTPGQGLQFLFEYFSETQRNKGNFPGRFSGRQFSNSRSEMNVSTLELGDSALYLCASSLGGAARANEKLFFGSGTQLSVL.